This TCR beta chain was sequenced during a study of T cell responses to AZD1222 COVID-19 vaccine. Findings and caveats of the study: Recipients of two AZD1222 doses showed rising Spike-specific TCR breadth and depth. The sample set comprised mostly white British donors with more females, and clonal diversity was possibly underestimated.

Method: immunoSEQ multiplex PCR; TCRdb's copy keeps in-frame clones and lacks some. Among about 120,000 clones listed, 75% to 90% were seen once. About this clone: Its antigen remains unidentified.

Germline V gene data show CDR1 as SGHAT and CDR2 as FQDESV (reference sequence). The CDR3 runs 13 residues. V was clipped by 5 bases and J by 12 bases; unmatched bases: 9. This receptor was identified in an adult in good health. Sequenced here: peripheral blood, sampled on day 0 of AZD1222 vaccination. This rearrangement joins TRBV11-1 to TRBJ2-1, with 8 bases aligning to TRBD2. CDR3 sequence (DNA): TGTGCCAGCAGCCCCGCTAGCGGGTTCTTGCAGTTCTTC. This translates into CASSPASGFLQFF.